Here is one T cell receptor beta chain with its context. This CDR3 region has 19 residues. The entry originates in a study of shared T cell receptors in the human thymus. Profiling relied on immunoSEQ multiplex PCR, and the TCRdb table lists in-frame clones only, not all of them. The sample lists hundreds of thousands of clones, around 95% occurring once. Sequencing input: thymocytes. V and J are TRBV21-1 and TRBJ2-4. TRBV21-1 is reported as a pseudogene. This clonotype was sampled from a human donor. The CDR3 coding sequence is TGTGCCAGCAGCAAGGAGGGGGATAGGGGTATTTTGGCCAAAAACATTCAGTACTTC. Translating it yields CASSKEGDRGILAKNIQYF.